This is a list of T cell receptor beta chains from one sample in a study of regulatory T cells in long-lasting Graves disease. TCRdb ran MiXCR on the multiplex PCR reads and lists one entry per CDR3 protein. The sample lists about 620,000 distinct CDR3 sequences; roughly 15% were seen once. These sequences were also reported in another study, on T cells in Graves' hyperthyroidism and ophthalmopathy.

The source was peripheral blood mononuclear cells (PBMCs), collected at new diagnosis, from a patient treated with antithyroid drugs. The receptors come from a young woman with Graves disease. The CDR3 runs from the conserved cysteine through the conserved F or W. A D gene is named only where the DNA matches it firmly. Rows give clone size only sometimes, using once, few, many, or a class for an expanded clone.

>many|TRBJ1-1|TRBD1|TRBV3-1
CASSQQGAVPEAFF
TGTGCCAGCAGCCAACAGGGGGCTGTCCCTGAAGCTTTCTTT
>-|TRBJ2-1|-|TRBV19
CASSIVSGNEQFF
TGTGCCAGTAGTATCGTTTCGGGCAATGAGCAGTTCTTC
>many|TRBJ2-7|TRBD2|TRBV7-9
CASNVAGVGEQYF
TGTGCCAGCAACGTAGCGGGAGTAGGCGAGCAGTACTTC
>few|TRBJ1-3|-|TRBV5-5
CASSFRGPGNTIYF
TGTGCCAGCAGCTTTAGGGGCCCGGGAAACACCATATATTTT
>many|TRBJ2-1|TRBD2|TRBV7-6
CASSSVPGLAGGPNEQFF
TGTGCCAGCAGCTCCGTCCCGGGACTAGCGGGAGGCCCTAATGAGCAGTTCTTC
>-|TRBJ2-5|TRBD2|TRBV27
CASSFRSGRTETQYF
TGTGCCAGCAGTTTTAGGAGCGGGAGGACGGAGACCCAGTACTTC
>few|TRBJ1-5|TRBD1|TRBV20-1
CSAGTGFMGNQPQHF
TGCAGTGCAGGGACAGGTTTTATGGGCAATCAGCCCCAGCATTTT
>few|TRBJ1-2|-|TRBV29-1
CSVYITVGPSGGYTF
TGCAGCGTATATATCACAGTGGGCCCCTCTGGTGGCTACACCTTC
>few|TRBJ2-7|-|TRBV7-8
CASSPPTTSYEQYF
TGTGCCAGCAGCCCTCCCACGACGTCCTACGAGCAGTACTTC
>many|TRBJ1-5|TRBD1|TRBV5-1
CASSPVGTADQPQHF
TGCGCCAGCAGCCCGGTTGGGACAGCGGATCAGCCCCAGCATTTT
>few|TRBJ2-2|TRBD1|TRBV20-1
CSARVPAGGENTGELFF
TGCAGTGCTAGAGTCCCGGCAGGGGGTGAGAACACCGGGGAGCTGTTTTTT
>-|TRBJ1-1|-|TRBV10-3
CTISESPNTEAFF
TGTACCATCAGTGAGTCGCCGAACACTGAAGCTTTCTTT
>few|TRBJ2-7|TRBD1|TRBV7-2
CASSRTGVIYEQYF
TGTGCCAGCAGCCGGACAGGGGTTATTTACGAGCAGTACTTC
>many|TRBJ2-3|-|TRBV20-1
CSAGSGTDTQYF
TGCAGTGCTGGGAGTGGAACAGATACGCAGTATTTT
>many|TRBJ1-1|-|TRBV6-1
CASVGWAMNTEAFF
TGTGCCAGTGTGGGGTGGGCCATGAACACTGAAGCTTTCTTT
>few|TRBJ2-3|TRBD2|TRBV30
CAWNRGSGVTDTQYF
TGTGCCTGGAATCGGGGGAGCGGGGTCACAGATACGCAGTATTTT
>few|TRBJ1-2|-|TRBV28
CASGRSDYGYTF
TGTGCCTCAGGGCGTTCGGACTATGGCTACACCTTC
>few|TRBJ1-5|TRBD1|TRBV19
CASRDRGFQPQHF
TGTGCCAGCCGGGACAGGGGGTTTCAGCCCCAGCATTTT
>many|TRBJ1-1|TRBD1|TRBV12-3/TRBV12-4
CASTQGDRRTEAFF
TGTGCCAGCACCCAAGGGGACAGGAGAACTGAAGCTTTCTTT
>-|TRBJ2-4|-|TRBV30
CAWAPGSGKNIQYF
TGTGCCTGGGCGCCAGGAAGTGGTAAAAACATTCAGTACTTC
>-|TRBJ1-1|-|TRBV9
CASSASRGITEAFF
TGTGCCAGCAGCGCATCGAGGGGAATCACTGAAGCTTTCTTT
>few|TRBJ2-7|-|TRBV28
CASSLFSGVKTYEQYF
TGTGCCAGCAGTTTGTTTTCAGGGGTGAAAACCTACGAGCAGTACTTC
>-|TRBJ1-1|-|TRBV11-3
CASMVAADEGRTAFF
TGTGCCAGCATGGTGGCTGCGGACGAGGGCCGGACGGCTTTCTTT
>many|TRBJ1-1|-|TRBV6-5
CASSSASRGRGSGTEAFF
TGTGCCAGCAGTTCCGCTAGCAGGGGAAGGGGATCGGGCACTGAAGCTTTCTTT
>-|TRBJ2-5|-|TRBV4-1
CASSQGEGGETQYF
TGCGCCAGCAGCCAAGGAGAGGGTGGCGAGACCCAGTACTTC
>few|TRBJ2-1|TRBD2|TRBV20-1
CSARGGLAGGKSYNEQFF
TGCAGTGCTAGAGGGGGACTAGCGGGAGGCAAGTCCTACAATGAGCAGTTCTTC
>few|TRBJ1-1|TRBD1|TRBV19
CASSGWDRRGDTEAFF
TGTGCCAGTAGTGGTTGGGACAGAAGAGGGGACACTGAAGCTTTCTTT
>many|TRBJ2-3|-|TRBV2
CASSGGLNINTDTQYF
TGTGCCAGCAGTGGAGGTCTAAACATAAACACAGATACGCAGTATTTT
>-|TRBJ2-3|-|TRBV2
CASSDPLRVGTQYF
TGTGCCAGCAGTGACCCCCTCCGGGTGGGTACGCAGTATTTT
>-|TRBJ1-3|-|TRBV4-1
CASSQARTAGYTIYF
TGCGCCAGCAGCCAAGCGAGAACGGCTGGATACACCATATATTTT
>-|TRBJ2-2|TRBD1|TRBV27
CASSLSPATGRGELFF
TGTGCCAGCAGTTTATCTCCCGCGACAGGGCGCGGGGAGCTGTTTTTT
>many|TRBJ1-1|TRBD1|TRBV6-1
CASRLGQGANTEAFF
TGTGCCAGCAGGTTGGGACAGGGGGCAAACACTGAAGCTTTCTTT
>few|TRBJ1-2|-|TRBV19
CASSPGRTWAYGYTF
TGTGCCAGTAGTCCTGGACGGACCTGGGCCTATGGCTACACCTTC
>many|TRBJ2-1|-|TRBV27
CASSTSGTISYNEQFF
TGTGCCAGCAGTACATCCGGGACAATCTCCTACAATGAGCAGTTCTTC
>many|TRBJ2-7|TRBD2|TRBV6-1
CASSSPGTSGSRLSYEQYF
TGTGCCAGCAGCTCCCCCGGGACTAGCGGGAGCCGCCTTTCCTACGAGCAGTACTTC
>many|TRBJ1-1|-|TRBV7-9
CASSSGGSAEAFF
TGTGCCAGCAGCTCCGGGGGCTCGGCTGAAGCTTTCTTT
>-|TRBJ2-4|-|TRBV7-9
CASSPTGPIAKNIQYF
TGTGCCAGCAGCCCGACGGGGCCCATAGCCAAAAACATTCAGTACTTC
>few|TRBJ2-2|-|TRBV29-1
CSAGRDNTGELFF
TGCAGCGCTGGAAGGGACAACACCGGGGAGCTGTTTTTT
>many|TRBJ2-5|-|TRBV28
CASSSQGGGRTQYF
TGTGCCAGCAGTTCCCAGGGCGGCGGTAGGACCCAGTACTTC
>-|TRBJ2-7|-|TRBV10-3
CAISESRGEQYF
TGTGCCATCAGTGAGTCCAGGGGCGAGCAGTACTTC
>-|TRBJ1-4|TRBD1|TRBV5-1
CASSFGTGGEKLFF
TGCGCCAGCAGCTTCGGGACAGGAGGTGAAAAACTGTTTTTT
>-|TRBJ1-6|TRBD1|TRBV6-1
CASSLVRGPSAGNSPLHF
TGTGCCAGCAGCCTTGTCAGGGGGCCTTCAGCGGGGAACTCACCCCTCCACTTT
>many|TRBJ2-1|TRBD2|TRBV29-1
CSVAGSGRMNEQFF
TGCAGCGTTGCTGGGAGCGGGAGGATGAATGAGCAGTTCTTC
>few|TRBJ2-3|-|TRBV30
CAWTRTADTQYF
TGTGCCTGGACGCGGACGGCAGATACGCAGTATTTT
>few|TRBJ2-5|TRBD1|TRBV25-1
CASSEQGAGQETQYF
TGTGCCAGCAGTGAGCAGGGGGCGGGCCAAGAGACCCAGTACTTC
>few|TRBJ2-1|-|TRBV19
CASRKEGVKGDEQFF
TGTGCCAGCAGAAAGGAGGGAGTGAAAGGGGATGAGCAGTTCTTC